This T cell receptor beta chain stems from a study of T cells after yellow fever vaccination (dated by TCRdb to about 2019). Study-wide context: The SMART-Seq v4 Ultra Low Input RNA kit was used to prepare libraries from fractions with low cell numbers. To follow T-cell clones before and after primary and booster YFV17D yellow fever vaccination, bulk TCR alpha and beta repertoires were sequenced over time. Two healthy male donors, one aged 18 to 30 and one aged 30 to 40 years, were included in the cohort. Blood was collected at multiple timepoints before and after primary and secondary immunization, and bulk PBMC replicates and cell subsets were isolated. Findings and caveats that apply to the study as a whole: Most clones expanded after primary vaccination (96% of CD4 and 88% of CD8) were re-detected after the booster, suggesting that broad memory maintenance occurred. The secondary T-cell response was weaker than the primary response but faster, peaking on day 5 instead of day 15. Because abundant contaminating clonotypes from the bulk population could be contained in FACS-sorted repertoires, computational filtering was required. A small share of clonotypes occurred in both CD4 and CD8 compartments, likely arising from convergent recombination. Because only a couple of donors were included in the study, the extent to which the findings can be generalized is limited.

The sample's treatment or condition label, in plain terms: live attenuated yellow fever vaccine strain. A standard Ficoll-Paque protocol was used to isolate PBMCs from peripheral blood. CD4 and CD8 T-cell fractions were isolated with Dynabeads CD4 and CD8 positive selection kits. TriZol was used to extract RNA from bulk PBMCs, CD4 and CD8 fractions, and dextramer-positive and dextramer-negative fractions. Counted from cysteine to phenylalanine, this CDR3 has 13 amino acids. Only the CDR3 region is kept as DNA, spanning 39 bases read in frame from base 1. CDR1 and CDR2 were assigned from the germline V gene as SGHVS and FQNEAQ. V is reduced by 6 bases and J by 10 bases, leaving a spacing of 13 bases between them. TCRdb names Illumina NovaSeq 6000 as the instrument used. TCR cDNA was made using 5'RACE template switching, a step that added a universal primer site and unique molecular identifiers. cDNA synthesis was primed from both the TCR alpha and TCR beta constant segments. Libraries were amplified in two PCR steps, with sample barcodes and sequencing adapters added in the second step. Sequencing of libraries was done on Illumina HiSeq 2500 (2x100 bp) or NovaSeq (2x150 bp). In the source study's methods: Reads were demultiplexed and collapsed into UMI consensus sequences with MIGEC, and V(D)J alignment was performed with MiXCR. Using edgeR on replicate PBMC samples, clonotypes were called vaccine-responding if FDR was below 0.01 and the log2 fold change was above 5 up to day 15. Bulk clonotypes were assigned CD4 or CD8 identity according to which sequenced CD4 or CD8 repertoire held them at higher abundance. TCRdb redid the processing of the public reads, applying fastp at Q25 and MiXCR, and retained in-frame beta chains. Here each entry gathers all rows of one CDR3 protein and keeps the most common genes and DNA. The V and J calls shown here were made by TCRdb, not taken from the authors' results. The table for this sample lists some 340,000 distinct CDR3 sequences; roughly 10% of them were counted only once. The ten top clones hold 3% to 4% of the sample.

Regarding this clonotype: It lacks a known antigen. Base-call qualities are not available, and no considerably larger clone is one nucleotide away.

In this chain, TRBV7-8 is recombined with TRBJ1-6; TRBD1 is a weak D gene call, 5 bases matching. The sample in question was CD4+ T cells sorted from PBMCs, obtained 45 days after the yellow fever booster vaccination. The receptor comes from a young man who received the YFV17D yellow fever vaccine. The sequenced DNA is TGTGCCAGCAGATCCTTGGGGGGGTCACCCCTCCACTTT. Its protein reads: CASRSLGGSPLHF.